The clone carrying this T cell receptor (beta chain) was recorded many times. The antigen remains undetermined. Deletions cut 0 bases from V and 2 bases from J, with 9 bases between. CDR1 SGHRS and CDR2 YFSETQ come from the germline V gene. The CDR3 extends over 15 amino acids. This sample is drawn from a study of identical twins. Notes on the study in general: With abundant cord blood beta clonotypes, insertions were fewer; memory repertoires showed no such pattern.

Template switching introduced a universal primer site, and the cDNA bore unique molecular identifiers. Via MiXCR, TCRdb re-called the 5' RACE reads, giving one row per CDR3 protein. This table has approximately 220,000 distinct CDR3 sequences, 6% to 9% appearing once. The sample was also linked to a second study, of yellow fever vaccine responses in identical twins.

This receptor was taken from a young woman in good health. Sequenced material: memory (CD45RO+) T cells sorted from blood. The V call is TRBV5-1, the J call TRBJ2-4; no firm D call. CDR3 sequence reads: CASSLDTQPKNIQYF. DNA of the CDR3: TGCGCCAGCAGCTTGGATACTCAGCCCAAAAACATTCAGTACTTC. The full variable domain, with the rest looked up from reference TRBV5-1 and TRBJ2-4, is KAGVTQTPRYLIKTRGQQVTLSCSPISGHRSVSWYQQTPGQGLQFLFEYFSETQRNKGNFPGRFSGRQFSNSRSEMNVSTLELGDSALYLCASSLDTQPKNIQYFGAGTRLSVL.